These 17 T cell receptor beta chains originate from one sample sequenced in a study of T cell responses to AZD1222 COVID-19 vaccine (dated by TCRdb to 2020 to 2023). Library prep was done by the immunoSEQ multiplex PCR assay. TCRdb holds this immuneACCESS table with in-frame rearrangements only. Some clones are missing; in checked studies, unresolved V genes explain under half, and the rest has no known cause. This sample is represented by 75,000 to 100,000 clones; nearly 90% of them were singletons. 2.8% of the sample rests with the top ten. The sample's time point, from its label and the paper: baseline before first vaccination. Sequences were derived from peripheral blood, sampled on day 0 of AZD1222 vaccination. The receptor set was obtained from an adult in good health.

This clone has a handful of counts. J is TRBJ2-1 and V is TRBV5-1; 9 positions agree with TRBD1. This CDR3 has 14 amino acids. Germline V CDR1 and CDR2: SGHRS, YFSETQ. V lost 5 bases and J lost 7; bases outside the gene matches: 7. This chain's CDR3 is CASRTGTGLNEQFF. CDR3 nucleotide sequence: TGCGCCAGCAGGACCGGGACAGGGTTAAATGAGCAGTTCTTC.

The genes are TRBV7-9 and TRBJ2-1; 8 bases are shared with TRBD2. V gave up 5 bases and J gave up 7 bases; unmatched junction bases: 10. The CDR3 runs 15 residues. In germline, CDR1 is SEHNR, CDR2 FQNEAQ (reference sequence). The chain's CDR3 is CASSPRGSGVNEQFF. Written as DNA, the CDR3 is TGTGCCAGCAGCCCCCGGGGTAGCGGGGTTAATGAGCAGTTCTTC.

This clone showed up just once. V is TRBV27 and J is TRBJ2-7, with TRBD1 matching 7 bases. CDR1 and CDR2 from the germline V gene are MNHEY and SMNVEV (reference sequence). Germline trimming cut 5 bases from V and 0 bases from J; bases unmatched to any gene: 4. This CDR3 comprises 14 residues. CDR3 nucleotide sequence: TGTGCCAGCAGTCCGGGACAGCTCTCCTACGAGCAGTACTTC. Translated, it gives CASSPGQLSYEQYF.

The chain has TRBV3-1 (or the pseudogene TRBV3-2) and TRBJ2-5, with 11 bases lining up with TRBD2. This CDR3 spans 19 amino acids. Germline CDR1 is LGHDT and CDR2 is YNNKEL (reference sequence). V dropped 0 bases and J dropped 2; count of bases not matched to a gene: 11. CDR3 nucleotide sequence: TGTGCCAGCAGCCAAGATTGGGCTAGCGGGGGGACATCACAAGAGACCCAGTACTTC. This sequence encodes CASSQDWASGGTSQETQYF.

This sequence joins TRBV29-1 and TRBJ1-4; 8 nucleotides line up with TRBD1. In germline, CDR1 is SQVTM, CDR2 ANQGSEA. The CDR3 length is 13 residues. After removal of 6 bases from V and 7 bases from J, the junction contained 7 bases not matched to a gene. Here the CDR3 reads CSVSDRDGEKLFF. CDR3 sequence (DNA): TGCAGCGTCTCGGACAGGGACGGTGAAAAACTGTTTTTT.

The rearrangement uses TRBV6-5 and TRBJ1-1; D unclear. The CDR3 sequence is 13 residues long. The V and J ends lost 8 bases and 0 bases respectively, with 10 bases between them. The V gene's germline CDR1 is MNHEY and CDR2 SVGAGI. The CDR3 region has the DNA TGTGCCAGCTCCTACCCCTTGAACACTGAAGCTTTCTTT. It translates to CASSYPLNTEAFF.

The V gene is TRBV18, the J gene TRBJ1-2, with 11 positions matching TRBD1. This CDR3 is built from 14 residues. The V segment lost 6 bases and the J segment 4 bases; nucleotides outside the gene matches: 4. CDR1 and CDR2 from the germline V gene are KGHSH and LQKENI. The CDR3 loop is CASSPGTGGYGYTF. CDR3 DNA: TGTGCCAGCTCGCCAGGGACAGGGGGCTATGGCTACACCTTC.

The rearrangement joins TRBV5-5 to TRBJ1-6, with unresolved D. Germline V gives CDR1 SGHKS, CDR2 YYEKEE (reference sequence). The ends were cut back, 1 base at V and 0 bases at J, with 8 bases in the middle. This CDR3 has 16 residues. The CDR3 bases are TGTGCCAGCAGCTTGCCCGAAGTCTCCTATAATTCACCCCTCCACTTT. This codes for CASSLPEVSYNSPLHF. The entire variable domain, with the rest obtained from reference TRBV5-5 and TRBJ1-6, is as follows: DAGVTQSPTHLIKTRGQQVTLRCSPISGHKSVSWYQQVLGQGPQFIFQYYEKEERGRGNFPDRFSARQFPNYSSELNVNALLLGDSALYLCASSLPEVSYNSPLHFGNGTRLTVT.

The chain couples TRBV5-1 to TRBJ2-1; TRBD2 aligns across 8 bases. The CDR3 is 17 residues long. Unmatched junction bases numbered 8, after V lost 3 bases and J lost 0 bases. CDR1 and CDR2 (germline): SGHRS, YFSETQ. The CDR3 spells CASSSRGAGGSYNEQFF. The CDR3 bases are TGCGCCAGCAGCTCCCGGGGGGCGGGAGGCTCCTACAATGAGCAGTTCTTC. The full variable domain, in which reference TRBV5-1 and TRBJ2-1 provide the parts outside the CDR3, is KAGVTQTPRYLIKTRGQQVTLSCSPISGHRSVSWYQQTPGQGLQFLFEYFSETQRNKGNFPGRFSGRQFSNSRSEMNVSTLELGDSALYLCASSSRGAGGSYNEQFFGPGTRLTVL.

This rearrangement joins TRBV6-5 to TRBJ1-1; tentative D call: TRBD1 (5 bases). The CDR3 is 12 residues long. V was cut by 6 bases and J by 1 base, with 6 bases left in between. The germline CDR1 and CDR2 sequences are MNHEY and SVGAGI. CDR3 amino acids: CASSRANTEAFF. As DNA, the CDR3 is TGTGCCAGCAGCAGGGCGAACACTGAAGCTTTCTTT.

The chain links TRBV6-5 to TRBJ2-7; 9 nucleotides agree with TRBD2. The CDR3 has 16 residues. V lost 0 bases to trimming and J lost 3 bases; unmatched junction nucleotides: 6. Looked up from germline, CDR1 is MNHEY and CDR2 is SVGAGI. The CDR3 region has the DNA TGTGCCAGCAGTTACTCGTATGGCGGGGGGGGCTACGAGCAGTACTTC. Residues: CASSYSYGGGGYEQYF.

The CDR3 bases are TGTGCCAGTAGTGACGGGTCCATCGGAGATACGCAGTATTTT. Its protein is CASSDGSIGDTQYF. The rearrangement joins TRBV19 to TRBJ2-3; no reliable D call. This CDR3 is 14 amino acids long. Per germline, CDR1 LNHDA and CDR2 SQIVND (reference sequence). Trimming stripped 5 bases from V and 5 bases from J, with 14 bases between.

The chain has TRBV19 and TRBJ1-2; no clear D. The CDR3 spans 12 residues. Trimming left V 1 base short and J 4 bases short, with 4 bases between. Germline V CDR1 and CDR2: LNHDA, SQIVND (reference sequence). The CDR3 loop reads CASSIAGYGYTF. Written as DNA, the CDR3 is TGTGCCAGTAGTATAGCTGGCTATGGCTACACCTTC.

This clone was seen just once. The chain recombines TRBV1 with TRBJ2-1; the table names TRBD2, a call not compared with the DNA. TRBV1 has pseudogene status. This CDR3 has 17 residues. The chain's CDR3 is CTSSQGKRGGKSNEQFF. Here the CDR3 DNA reads TGCACCAGCAGCCAAGGGAAGCGGGGGGGCAAGAGCAATGAGCAGTTCTTC.

The chain uses TRBV24-1 and TRBJ2-2, with D unclear. The CDR3 has 13 residues. V was shortened by 5 bases and J by 1 base, with 4 bases between the two germline ends. Per germline, CDR1 KGHDR and CDR2 SFDVKD. The CDR3 spells CATSVLNTGELFF. Here the CDR3 DNA reads TGTGCCACCAGTGTCCTGAACACCGGGGAGCTGTTTTTT.

The chain joins TRBV27 to TRBJ2-7, with TRBD2 matching over 8 bases. The V gene's germline CDR1 is MNHEY and CDR2 SMNVEV (reference sequence). This CDR3 is 13 amino acids long. The J segment lost 1 base and the V segment lost 8 bases, leaving 4 bases of the junction unmatched. CDR3 residues: CASSRGGSYEQYF. The CDR3 nucleotides read TGTGCCAGCTCCCGGGGGGGATCCTACGAGCAGTACTTC.

The V gene is TRBV6-5, the J gene TRBJ1-4; 8 bases agree with TRBD1. The V and J ends lost 2 bases and 7 bases, in that order; junction bases with no gene match: 6. The CDR3 runs to 15 residues. CDR1 and CDR2 from the germline V gene are MNHEY and SVGAGI. The CDR3 nucleotides are TGTGCCAGCAGTTACGACAGGGGTGGGGGTGAAAAACTGTTTTTT. This gives the protein CASSYDRGGGEKLFF.